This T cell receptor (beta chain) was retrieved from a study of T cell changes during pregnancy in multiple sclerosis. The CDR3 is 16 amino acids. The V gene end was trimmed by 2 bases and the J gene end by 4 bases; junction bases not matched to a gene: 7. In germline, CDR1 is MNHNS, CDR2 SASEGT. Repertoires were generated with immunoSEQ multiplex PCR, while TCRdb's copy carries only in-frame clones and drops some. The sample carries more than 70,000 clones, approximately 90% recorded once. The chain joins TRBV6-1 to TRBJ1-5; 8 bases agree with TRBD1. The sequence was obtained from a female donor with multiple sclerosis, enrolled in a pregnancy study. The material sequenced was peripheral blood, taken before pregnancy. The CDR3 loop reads CASSEYGTGGNQPQHF. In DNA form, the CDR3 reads TGTGCCAGCAGTGAATACGGCACAGGGGGTAATCAGCCCCAGCATTTT.